These 6 T cell receptor beta chains came from one sample sequenced in a study of CD8+ T cells in alopecia areata. TCR sequencing used cDNA made by reverse transcription of extracted RNA. TCRdb keeps only in-frame clones here, not all; method: immunoSEQ multiplex PCR. The data contain some 200,000 clones, 56% of them singletons. Sequenced sample: CD8+ T cells sorted from blood. These receptors were collected from a human donor in good health.

This chain joins TRBV2 and TRBJ1-1, with TRBD1 as a possible D gene (5 bases). Germline V gene data show CDR1 as SNHLY and CDR2 as FYNNEI. This CDR3 region has 11 residues. V was cut by 11 bases and J by 10 bases, with 17 bases left in between. The CDR3 bases are TGTGCCGCTCCAGAAGGGGCTCGAGCTTTCTTT. Amino acid sequence: CAAPEGARAFF.

This chain links TRBV9 with TRBJ2-3; possibly TRBD1 or TRBD2 for D (6 bases each). This CDR3 contains 16 residues. The V end was cut by 4 bases, the J end by 2 bases, with 17 bases between. The germline V gene has CDR1 SGDLS and CDR2 YYNGEE. In nucleotides, the CDR3 is TGTGCCAGCAGCAAAGAGGGGGGTCTAGCCACAGATACGCAGTATTTT. Its translation: CASSKEGGLATDTQYF.

The J gene is TRBJ1-5, the V gene TRBV15, with 7 nucleotides matching TRBD1. J was trimmed by 3 bases and V by 0 bases; bases with no gene match: 5. The length of the CDR3 is 16 residues. Germline loops: CDR1 LNHNV, CDR2 YYDKDF (reference sequence). The DNA for the CDR3 is TGTGCCACCAGCAGAGACAGGGGGGACTACAATCAGCCCCAGCATTTT. This gives the protein CATSRDRGDYNQPQHF.

The chain carries TRBV7-6 and TRBJ1-1; D unresolved. V lost 2 bases and J 0 bases, leaving 4 bases between the germline ends. Germline V CDR1 and CDR2: SGHVS, FNYEAQ. The CDR3 runs to 13 residues. The CDR3 is CASSLMLNTEAFF. The CDR3 DNA reads as TGTGCCAGCAGCTTAATGTTGAACACTGAAGCTTTCTTT.

V usage is TRBV4-1 and J usage is TRBJ2-1; 9 positions match TRBD1. V shed 0 bases and J 7 bases; nucleotides not matched to a gene: 10. This CDR3 comprises 17 residues. CDR1 and CDR2 from the germline V gene are MGHRA and YSYEKL. As DNA, the CDR3 is TGCGCCAGCAGCCAAGATCATCGGACAGGGGTCAAAAATGAGCAGTTCTTC. Protein product: CASSQDHRTGVKNEQFF.

This clone was found a few times. This sequence joins TRBV29-1 and TRBJ2-7; D perhaps matches TRBD2 (5 bases). Trimming cost V 3 bases and J 7 bases, with 10 bases left between them. The length of the CDR3 is 11 residues. CDR1 and CDR2 (germline): SQVTM, ANQGSEA. In nucleotides, the CDR3 is TGCAGCGTTGAGGGGAGCGGAGAGCAGTACTTC. Its translation: CSVEGSGEQYF.